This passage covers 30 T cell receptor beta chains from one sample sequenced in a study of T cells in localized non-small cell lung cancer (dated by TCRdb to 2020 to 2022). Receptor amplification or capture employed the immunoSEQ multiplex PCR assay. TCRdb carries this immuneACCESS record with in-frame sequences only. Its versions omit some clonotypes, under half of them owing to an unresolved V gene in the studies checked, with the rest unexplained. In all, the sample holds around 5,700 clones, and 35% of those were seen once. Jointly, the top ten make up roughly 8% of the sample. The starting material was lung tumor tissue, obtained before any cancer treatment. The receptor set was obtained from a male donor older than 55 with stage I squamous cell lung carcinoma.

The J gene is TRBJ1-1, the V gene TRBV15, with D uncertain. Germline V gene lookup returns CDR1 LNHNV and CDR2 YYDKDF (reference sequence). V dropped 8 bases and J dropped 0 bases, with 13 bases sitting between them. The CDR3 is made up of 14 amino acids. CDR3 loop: CATGNRPMNTEAFF. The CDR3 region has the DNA TGTGCCACCGGAAACAGACCAATGAACACTGAAGCTTTCTTT.

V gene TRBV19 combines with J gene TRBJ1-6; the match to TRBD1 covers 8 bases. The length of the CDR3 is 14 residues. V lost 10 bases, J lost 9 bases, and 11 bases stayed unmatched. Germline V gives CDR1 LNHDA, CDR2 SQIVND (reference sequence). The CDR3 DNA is TGTGCCACCCGGGGACAGGTATTATCTTCACCCCTCCACTTT. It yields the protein CATRGQVLSSPLHF.

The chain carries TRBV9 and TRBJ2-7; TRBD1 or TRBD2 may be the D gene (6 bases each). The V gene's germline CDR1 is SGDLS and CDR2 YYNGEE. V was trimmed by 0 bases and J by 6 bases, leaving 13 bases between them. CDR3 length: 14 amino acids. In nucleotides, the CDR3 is TGTGCCAGCAGCGTAGAGGGCAGGGGAGGCGAGCAGTACTTC. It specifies CASSVEGRGGEQYF.

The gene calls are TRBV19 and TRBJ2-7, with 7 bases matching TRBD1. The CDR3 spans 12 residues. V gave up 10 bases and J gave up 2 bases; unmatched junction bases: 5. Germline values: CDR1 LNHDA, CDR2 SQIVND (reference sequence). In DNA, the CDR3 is TGTGCCACCACGGGACAGACCTACGAGCAGTACTTC. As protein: CATTGQTYEQYF. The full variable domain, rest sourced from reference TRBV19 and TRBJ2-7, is DGGITQSPKYLFRKEGQNVTLSCEQNLNHDAMYWYRQDPGQGLRLIYYSQIVNDFQKGDIAEGYSVSREKKESFPLTVTSAQKNPTAFYLCATTGQTYEQYFGPGTRLTVT.

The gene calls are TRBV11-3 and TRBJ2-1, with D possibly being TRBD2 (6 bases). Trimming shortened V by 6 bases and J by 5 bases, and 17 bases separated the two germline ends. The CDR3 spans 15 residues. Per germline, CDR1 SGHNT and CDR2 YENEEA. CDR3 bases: TGTGCCAGCAGGGGGACCACCGGGGGTAACAATGAGCAGTTCTTC. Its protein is CASRGTTGGNNEQFF. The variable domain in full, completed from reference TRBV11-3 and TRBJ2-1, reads EAGVVQSPRYKIIEKKQPVAFWCNPISGHNTLYWYLQNLGQGPELLIRYENEEAVDDSQLPKDRFSAERLKGVDSTLKIQPAELGDSAVYLCASRGTTGGNNEQFFGPGTRLTVL.

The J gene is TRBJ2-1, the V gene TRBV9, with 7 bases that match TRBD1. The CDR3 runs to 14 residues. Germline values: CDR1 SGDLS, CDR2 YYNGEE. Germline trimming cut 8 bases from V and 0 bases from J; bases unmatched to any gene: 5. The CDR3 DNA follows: TGTGCCAGTGGGACAGAGAGCTCCTACAATGAGCAGTTCTTC. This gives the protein CASGTESSYNEQFF.

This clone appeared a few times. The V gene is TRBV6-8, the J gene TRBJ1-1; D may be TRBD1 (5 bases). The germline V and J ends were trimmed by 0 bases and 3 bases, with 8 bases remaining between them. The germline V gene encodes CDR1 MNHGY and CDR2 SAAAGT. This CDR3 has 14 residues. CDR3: CASSYSRRDTEAFF. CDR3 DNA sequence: TGTGCCAGCAGTTACTCTCGCAGGGACACTGAAGCTTTCTTT.

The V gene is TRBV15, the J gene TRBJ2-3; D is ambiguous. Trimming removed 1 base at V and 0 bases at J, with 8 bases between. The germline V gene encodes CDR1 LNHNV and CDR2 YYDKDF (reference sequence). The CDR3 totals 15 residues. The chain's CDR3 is CATSRVPGSTDTQYF. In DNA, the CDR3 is TGTGCCACCAGCAGAGTTCCAGGTAGCACAGATACGCAGTATTTT.

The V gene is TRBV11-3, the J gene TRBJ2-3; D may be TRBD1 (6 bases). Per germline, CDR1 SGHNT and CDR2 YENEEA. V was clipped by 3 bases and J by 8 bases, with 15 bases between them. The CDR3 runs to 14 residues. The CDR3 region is CASSLVEGVGTQYF. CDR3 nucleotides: TGTGCCAGCAGCTTGGTCGAGGGGGTGGGTACGCAGTATTTT.

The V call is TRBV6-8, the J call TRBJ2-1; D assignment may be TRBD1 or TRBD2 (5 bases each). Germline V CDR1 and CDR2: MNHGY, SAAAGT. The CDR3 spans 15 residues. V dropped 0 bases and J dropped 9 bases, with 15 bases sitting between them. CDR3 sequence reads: CASSYSFWGTGEQFF. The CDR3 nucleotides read TGTGCCAGCAGTTACTCGTTTTGGGGGACCGGTGAGCAGTTCTTC.

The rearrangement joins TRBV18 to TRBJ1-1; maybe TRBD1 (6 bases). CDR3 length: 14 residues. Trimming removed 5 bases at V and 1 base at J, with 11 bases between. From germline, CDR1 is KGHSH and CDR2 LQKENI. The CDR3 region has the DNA TGTGCCAGCTCATCGGAACAGGGGAACACTGAAGCTTTCTTT. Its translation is CASSSEQGNTEAFF.

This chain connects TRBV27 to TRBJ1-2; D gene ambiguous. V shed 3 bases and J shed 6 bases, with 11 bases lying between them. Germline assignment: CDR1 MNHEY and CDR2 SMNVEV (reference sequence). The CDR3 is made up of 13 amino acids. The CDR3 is CASSFSAWDGYTF. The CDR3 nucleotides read TGTGCCAGCAGTTTCTCCGCCTGGGATGGCTACACCTTC.

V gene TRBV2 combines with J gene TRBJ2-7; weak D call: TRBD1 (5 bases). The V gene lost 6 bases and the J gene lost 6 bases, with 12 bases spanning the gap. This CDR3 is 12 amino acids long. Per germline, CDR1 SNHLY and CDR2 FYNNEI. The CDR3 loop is CASRADSSEQYF. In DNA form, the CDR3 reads TGTGCCAGCAGAGCCGACAGTTCCGAGCAGTACTTC. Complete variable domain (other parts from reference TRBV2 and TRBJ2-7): EPEVTQTPSHQVTQMGQEVILRCVPISNHLYFYWYRQILGQKVEFLVSFYNNEISEKSEIFDDQFSVERPDGSNFTLKIRSTKLEDSAMYFCASRADSSEQYFGPGTRLTVT.

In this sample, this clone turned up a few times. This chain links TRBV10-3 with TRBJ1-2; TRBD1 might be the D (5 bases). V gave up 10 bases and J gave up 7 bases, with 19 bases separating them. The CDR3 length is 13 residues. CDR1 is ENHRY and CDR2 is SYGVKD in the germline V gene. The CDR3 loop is CASYSGAGRGYTF. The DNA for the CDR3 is TGTGCCAGCTATAGCGGGGCAGGACGTGGCTACACCTTC.

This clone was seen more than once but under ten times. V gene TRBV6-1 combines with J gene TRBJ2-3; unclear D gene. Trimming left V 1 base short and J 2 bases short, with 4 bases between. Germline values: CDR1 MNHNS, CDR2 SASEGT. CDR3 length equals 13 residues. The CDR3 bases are TGTGCCAGCAGTGAAGAGCTCACAGATACGCAGTATTTT. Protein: CASSEELTDTQYF.

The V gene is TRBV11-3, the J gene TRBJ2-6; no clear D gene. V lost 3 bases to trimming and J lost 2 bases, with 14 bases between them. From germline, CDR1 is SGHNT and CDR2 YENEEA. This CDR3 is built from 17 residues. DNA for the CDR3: TGTGCCAGCAGCTTGGCCCTTTCCGGAGCTGGGGCCAACGTCCTGACTTTC. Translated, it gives CASSLALSGAGANVLTF.

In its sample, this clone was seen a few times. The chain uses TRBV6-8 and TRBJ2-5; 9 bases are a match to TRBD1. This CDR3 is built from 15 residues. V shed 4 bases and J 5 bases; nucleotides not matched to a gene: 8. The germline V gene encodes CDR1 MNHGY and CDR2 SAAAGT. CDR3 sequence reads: CASSSDRGRWETQYF. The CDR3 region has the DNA TGTGCCAGCAGTTCGGACAGGGGAAGATGGGAGACCCAGTACTTC.

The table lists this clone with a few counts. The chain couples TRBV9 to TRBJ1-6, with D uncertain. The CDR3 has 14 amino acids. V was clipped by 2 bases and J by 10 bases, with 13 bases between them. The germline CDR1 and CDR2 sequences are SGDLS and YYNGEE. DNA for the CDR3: TGTGCCAGCAGCGTTGGGGAGGGCAGATCACCCCTCCACTTT. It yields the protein CASSVGEGRSPLHF. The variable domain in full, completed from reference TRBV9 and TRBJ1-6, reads DSGVTQTPKHLITATGQRVTLRCSPRSGDLSVYWYQQSLDQGLQFLIQYYNGEERAKGNILERFSAQQFPDLHSELNLSSLELGDSALYFCASSVGEGRSPLHFGNGTRLTVT.

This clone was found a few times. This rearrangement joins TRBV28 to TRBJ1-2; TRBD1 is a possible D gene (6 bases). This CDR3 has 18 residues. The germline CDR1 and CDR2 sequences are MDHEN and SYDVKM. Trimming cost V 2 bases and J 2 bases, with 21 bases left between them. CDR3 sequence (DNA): TGTGCCAGCAGTTTAGGGTGGAAGACAGGATCATGGAACTATGGCTACACCTTC. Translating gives CASSLGWKTGSWNYGYTF.

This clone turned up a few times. CDR3 loop: CASSVGGSNNEKLFF. The CDR3 bases are TGTGCCAGCAGCGTAGGTGGGAGCAATAATGAAAAACTGTTTTTT. The chain links TRBV9 to TRBJ1-4; unclear D gene. CDR1 is SGDLS, CDR2 YYNGEE, per germline. V was shortened by 0 bases and J by 4 bases, with 10 bases between the two germline ends. CDR3 length: 15 residues.

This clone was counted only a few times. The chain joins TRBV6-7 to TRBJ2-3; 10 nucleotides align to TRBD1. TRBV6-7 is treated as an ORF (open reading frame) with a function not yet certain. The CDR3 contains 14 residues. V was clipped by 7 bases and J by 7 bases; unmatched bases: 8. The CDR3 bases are TGTGCCAGCACTAGACAGGGGGCGATATATACGCAGTATTTT. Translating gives CASTRQGAIYTQYF.

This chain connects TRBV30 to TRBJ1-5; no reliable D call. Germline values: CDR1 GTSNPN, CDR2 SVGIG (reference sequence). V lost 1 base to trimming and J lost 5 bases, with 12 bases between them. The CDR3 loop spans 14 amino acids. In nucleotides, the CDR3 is TGTGCCTGGAGTGGGACTGTCGGGCATCAGCCCCAGCATTTT. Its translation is CAWSGTVGHQPQHF.

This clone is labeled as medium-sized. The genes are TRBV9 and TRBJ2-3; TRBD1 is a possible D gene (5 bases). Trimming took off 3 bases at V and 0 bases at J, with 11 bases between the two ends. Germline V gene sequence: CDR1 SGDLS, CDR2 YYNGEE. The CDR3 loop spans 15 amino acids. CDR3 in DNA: TGTGCCAGCAGCGGGCAGGGTTTTAGCACAGATACGCAGTATTTT. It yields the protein CASSGQGFSTDTQYF. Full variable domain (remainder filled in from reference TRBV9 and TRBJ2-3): DSGVTQTPKHLITATGQRVTLRCSPRSGDLSVYWYQQSLDQGLQFLIQYYNGEERAKGNILERFSAQQFPDLHSELNLSSLELGDSALYFCASSGQGFSTDTQYFGPGTRLTVL.

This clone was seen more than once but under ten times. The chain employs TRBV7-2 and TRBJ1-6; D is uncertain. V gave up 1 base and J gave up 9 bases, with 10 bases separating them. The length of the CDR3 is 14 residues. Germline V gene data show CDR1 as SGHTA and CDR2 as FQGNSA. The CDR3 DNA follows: TGTGCCAGCAGCTTAGTAGCTGGTAGTTCACCCCTCCACTTT. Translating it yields CASSLVAGSSPLHF.

The CDR3 nucleotides read TGTGCCACCAGCCCCTTTGCAGGGCCTAATGAAAAACTGTTTTTT. Translation gives CATSPFAGPNEKLFF. This chain connects TRBV15 to TRBJ1-4; possibly TRBD1 for D (5 bases). V dropped 5 bases and J dropped 3 bases, with 13 bases sitting between them. CDR1 and CDR2 from the germline V gene are LNHNV and YYDKDF (reference sequence). This CDR3 is 15 amino acids long.

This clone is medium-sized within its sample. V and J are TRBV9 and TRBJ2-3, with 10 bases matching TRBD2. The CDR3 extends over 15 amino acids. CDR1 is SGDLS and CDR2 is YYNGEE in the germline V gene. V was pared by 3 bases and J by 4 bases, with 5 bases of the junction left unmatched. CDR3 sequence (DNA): TGTGCCAGCAGCGGGGGGACTAGCGTATCAGATACGCAGTATTTT. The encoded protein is CASSGGTSVSDTQYF. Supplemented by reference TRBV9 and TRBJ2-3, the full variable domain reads DSGVTQTPKHLITATGQRVTLRCSPRSGDLSVYWYQQSLDQGLQFLIQYYNGEERAKGNILERFSAQQFPDLHSELNLSSLELGDSALYFCASSGGTSVSDTQYFGPGTRLTVL.

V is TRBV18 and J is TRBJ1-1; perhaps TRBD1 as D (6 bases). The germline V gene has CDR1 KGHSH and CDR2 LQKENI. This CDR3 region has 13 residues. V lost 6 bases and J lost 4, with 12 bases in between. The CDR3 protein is CASSPRGGTEAFF. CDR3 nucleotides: TGTGCCAGCTCGCCCAGGGGAGGCACTGAAGCTTTCTTT. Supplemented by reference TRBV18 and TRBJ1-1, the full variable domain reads NAGVMQNPRHLVRRRGQEARLRCSPMKGHSHVYWYRQLPEEGLKFMVYLQKENIIDESGMPKERFSAEFPKEGPSILRIQQVVRGDSAAYFCASSPRGGTEAFFGQGTRLTVV.

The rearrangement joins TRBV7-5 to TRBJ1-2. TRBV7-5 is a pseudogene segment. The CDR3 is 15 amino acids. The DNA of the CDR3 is TGTGCCAGCAGCTTAGATGGGGCCCTCGGGGGTGGCTACACCTTC. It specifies CASSLDGALGGGYTF.

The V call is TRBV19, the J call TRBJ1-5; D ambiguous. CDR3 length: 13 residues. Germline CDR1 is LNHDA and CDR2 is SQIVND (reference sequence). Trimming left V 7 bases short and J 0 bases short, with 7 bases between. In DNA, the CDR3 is TGTGCCAGTACTGGTGATAGCAATCAGCCCCAGCATTTT. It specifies CASTGDSNQPQHF.

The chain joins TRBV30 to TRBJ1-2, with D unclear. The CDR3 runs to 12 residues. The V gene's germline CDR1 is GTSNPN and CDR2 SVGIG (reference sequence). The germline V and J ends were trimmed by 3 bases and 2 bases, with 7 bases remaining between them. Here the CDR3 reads CAWSEENYGYTF. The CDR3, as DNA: TGTGCCTGGAGCGAAGAGAACTATGGCTACACCTTC. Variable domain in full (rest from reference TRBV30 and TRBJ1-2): SQTIHQWPATLVQPVGSPLSLECTVEGTSNPNLYWYRQAAGRGLQLLFYSVGIGQISSEVPQNLSASRPQDRQFILSSKKLLLSDSGFYLCAWSEENYGYTFGSGTRLTVV.